A single T cell receptor beta chain is shown here with its context. The antigen is not known. This sample was taken from a study of OX40 agonist ivuxolimab in advanced cancers. Study summary: Cohort: 82.7% men, mean age around 60, aged about 20 to 90. Prior anti-PD-1, anti-PD-L1 or anti-CTLA-4 therapy did not bar entry, and around 39% had some.

Study results and limitations: Averaging showed that CD8+ T cells had more expanded clones than CD4+ did.

Sequencing used immunoSEQ multiplex PCR; TCRdb keeps in-frame clones, though not all of them. Among several thousand clones, 65% to 70% were seen once, and the ten largest hold 36%. Per the germline V gene, CDR1 is MGHRA and CDR2 is YSYEKL. This CDR3 comprises 16 residues. With 1 base removed from V and 1 base from J, the gap between germline ends came to 11 bases. This TCR derives from an adult with an advanced solid tumor such as melanoma, head and neck, liver or kidney cancer. The sample in question was CD4+ or CD8+ T cells sorted from blood, obtained in a trial of the OX40 agonist ivuxolimab. The chain couples TRBV4-1 to TRBJ2-1, with D perhaps matching TRBD1 (6 bases). The CDR3, as DNA: TGCGCCAGCAGCCAAGTGACAGGTCTGTCCTACAATGAGCAGTTCTTC. It yields the protein CASSQVTGLSYNEQFF.